This T cell receptor beta chain was identified in a study of Ad26.COV2.S vaccination and SARS-CoV-2 variants (dated by TCRdb to the early 2020s). In the study overall: Vaccine-arm donors came from COV1001, a multicentre, randomized, double-blind, placebo-controlled phase I-IIa trial of Ad26.COV2.S in healthy adults. Ad26.COV2.S was administered intramuscularly at a dose of 5x10^10 or 1x10^11 viral particles, either as one shot or as two shots given 56 days apart. Participants in the trial were split at random into five groups of five each, receiving low-dose or high-dose Ad26.COV2.S once or twice, or else placebo on both occasions. The TCR-sequenced set comprised approximately 32 samples: about 19 Ad26.COV2.S vaccine recipients, 5 placebo recipients and 8 SARS-CoV-2 convalescent individuals. TCRbeta repertoire sequencing was used to assess the specificity and breadth of SARS-CoV-2-reactive T cell receptors after Ad26.COV2.S vaccination. Blinding of investigators to trial group allocation was maintained during experiments and outcome assessment.

The intended sense of this specimen's treatment or condition label: about 20 received Ad26.COV2.S at low or high dose, single or two shots; about 5 received placebo; per-sample allocation not given. Repertoires of vaccine and placebo recipients were sequenced from samples collected on day 63 after the first injection. Cohort 1b enrolled some 25 adults aged 18-55 years at a single site in Boston, USA, between 29 July and 7 August 2020. Ad26.COV2.S was a replication-incompetent adenovirus type 26 vector expressing a prefusion-stabilized SARS-CoV-2 spike protein from the original Wuhan strain. Worth noting for this clone: Its antigen remains undetermined. Per-nucleotide qualities are absent, and no much larger clonotype sits a single base away.

V drops 1 base and J drops 10 bases, leaving 14 bases in between. The CDR1 and CDR2 encoded by the germline V gene are MNHEY and SVGEGT. From cysteine to phenylalanine, the CDR3 is 15 amino acids long. The CDR3 DNA has 45 bases and is translated from base 1. TCRbeta CDR3 regions were sequenced with the immunoSEQ Assay. After extraction, genomic DNA underwent amplification by bias-controlled multiplex PCR, followed by high-throughput sequencing. From the authors' description of their analysis: To quantify the absolute abundance of each unique TCRbeta CDR3 region, sequences were collapsed and filtered. T cell fraction was estimated by normalizing TCRbeta template counts to usable DNA, which was measured by amplifying reference genes present in all nucleated cells. Repertoire TCRs were annotated as SARS-CoV-2-specific when V gene, CDR3 amino acid sequence and J gene were exactly matched to a known reactive TCR set. The reference SARS-CoV-2 TCR set came from MIRA and was filtered for enrichment in COVID-19-positive ImmuneCODE repertoires, removing public or cross-reactive TCRs. Based on the MIRA antigens, annotated TCRs were further analysed at the level of specific ORF or position within ORF. Breadth was defined as the number of annotated unique rearrangements divided by the total number of unique productive rearrangements, and depth was defined as the summed frequency of the annotated unique rearrangements. TCR breadth was compared between groups using two-sided Wilcoxon rank-sum tests. In TCRdb, the immuneACCESS table is reduced to in-frame sequences with V and J assigned. These tables do not hold every clone; where another copy was compared, an unresolved V gene accounts for under half, and the others remain unexplained. V, J and clone size reflect that table, while D and trimming were determined from the DNA. For this sample there are roughly 300,000 clones; 86% appear just once. Over 8.5% of the sample lies in the top ten.

Study-wide conclusions, independent of this receptor: Compared with placebo recipients, Ad26.COV2.S recipients showed higher spike-specific TCR breadth (P = 0.0014). The study was not powered for comparison of responses between vaccine doses or regimens. The authors noted that total T cell responses may have been underestimated by the TCR breadth and depth analyses. Comparable non-spike TCR breadth was observed between vaccine and placebo recipients, consistent with only spike being contained in the vaccine. Substantial breadth of spike-specific CD8+ and CD4+ T cell responses was reported after vaccination.

This receptor chain uses TRBV6-2 or TRBV6-3 and TRBJ1-6, with the D gene uncertain. Sequencing was performed on peripheral blood, taken in a trial of Ad26.COV2.S vaccine versus placebo. The clonotype was recovered from a person between 18 and 65 years old who received the Ad26.COV2.S COVID-19 vaccine or a placebo. This receptor has the CDR3 CASSYLGGINSPLHF. The DNA sequence is given as TGTGCCAGCAGTTACTTGGGCGGCATTAACTCACCCCTCCACTTT.